Reported below is one T cell receptor (beta chain). Its antigen is not known. The PCR employed 60 Vbeta primers together with 13 Jbeta primers. The method was immunoSEQ multiplex PCR; TCRdb's version includes in-frame clones alone and lacks a portion of them. The sample shows around 190,000 clones, about 9% of them seen only once. Germline loops: CDR1 LNHDA, CDR2 SQIVND (reference sequence). V was shortened by 3 bases and J by 0 bases, with 9 bases between the two germline ends. The CDR3 has 14 amino acids. The record originates from a study of cytomegalovirus exposure and HLA in healthy donors. General study results and limits: Among donors in an Asian-associated ancestry cluster, a later analysis reportedly found fewer N-insertions than the approximately 700-donor mean. What a later analysis showed was that several of the most significant clusters appeared linked to common viral pathogens. In a later analysis, a missense DCLRE1C variant was linked to TCR beta V- and J-gene trimming.

The chain uses TRBV19 and TRBJ2-7; tentatively, D is TRBD2 (6 bases). Sequencing input: PBMCs. The receptor's source is a young woman in good health and CMV-seropositive. In nucleotides, the CDR3 is TGTGCCAGTAGTATCGGGGGACGCTCCTACGAGCAGTACTTC. Its protein product is CASSIGGRSYEQYF.